This TCR beta chain is from a study of cytomegalovirus exposure and HLA in healthy donors. Study outcomes and limitations: Indistinguishable V segments, including TRBV6-2 and TRBV6-3, were excluded.

This CDR3 spans 13 amino acids. Germline V gene sequence: CDR1 LGHNA, CDR2 YNFKEQ. With regard to this clone: Its target is unknown. One end of the junction does not line up with germline, which may come from a read error.

PCR employed 60 Vbeta and 13 Jbeta primers. Only in-frame clones appear in the TCRdb table, and some are missing; sequencing was by immunoSEQ multiplex PCR. This repertoire comprises roughly 140,000 clones; its ten largest clones make up roughly 3%. The sequence was obtained from a man aged 35 to 55 in good health and CMV-seronegative. V is TRBV4-2 and J is TRBJ2-1; D might be TRBD2 (6 bases). The specimen sequenced was PBMCs. As DNA, the CDR3 is TGTGCCAGCAGCCAAGAATCCGGGAGACCCAGGGTCTTC. This sequence encodes CASSQESGRPRVF.